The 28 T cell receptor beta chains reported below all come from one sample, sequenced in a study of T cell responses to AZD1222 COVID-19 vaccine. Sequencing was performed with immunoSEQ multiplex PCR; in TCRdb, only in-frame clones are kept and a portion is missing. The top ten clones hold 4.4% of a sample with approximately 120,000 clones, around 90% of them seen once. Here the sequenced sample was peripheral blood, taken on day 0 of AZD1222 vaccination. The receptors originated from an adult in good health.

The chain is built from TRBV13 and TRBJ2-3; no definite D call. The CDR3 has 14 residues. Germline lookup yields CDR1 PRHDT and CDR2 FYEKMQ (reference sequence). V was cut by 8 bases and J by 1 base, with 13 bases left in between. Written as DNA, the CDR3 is TGTGCCAGCGGAAATTTTGGGGGCACAGATACGCAGTATTTT. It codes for CASGNFGGTDTQYF. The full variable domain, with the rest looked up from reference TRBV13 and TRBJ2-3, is AAGVIQSPRHLIKEKRETATLKCYPIPRHDTVYWYQQGPGQDPQFLISFYEKMQSDKGSIPDRFSAQQFSDYHSELNMSSLELGDSALYFCASGNFGGTDTQYFGPGTRLTVL.

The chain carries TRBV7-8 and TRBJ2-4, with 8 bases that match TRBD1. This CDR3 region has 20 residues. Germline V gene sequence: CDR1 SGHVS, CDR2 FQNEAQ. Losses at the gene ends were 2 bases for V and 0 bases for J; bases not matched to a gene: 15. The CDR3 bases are TGTGCCAGCAGCTTAACCGCACAGGGGGTTCGGGGAATAGCCAAAAACATTCAGTACTTC. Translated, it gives CASSLTAQGVRGIAKNIQYF.

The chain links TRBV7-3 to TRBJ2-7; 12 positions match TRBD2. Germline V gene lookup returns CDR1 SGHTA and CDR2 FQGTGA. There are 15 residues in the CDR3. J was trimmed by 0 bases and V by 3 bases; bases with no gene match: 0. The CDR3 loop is CASSLTSGSSYEQYF. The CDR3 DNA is TGTGCCAGCAGCTTGACTAGCGGGAGCTCCTACGAGCAGTACTTC.

The CDR3, as DNA: TGTGCCAGCAGCCCGCCGGACAGGGCCGGGGGTGAAAAACTGTTTTTT. This gives the protein CASSPPDRAGGEKLFF. This chain uses TRBV9 with TRBJ1-4, with 8 bases that match TRBD1. This CDR3 comprises 16 residues. Trimming at V came to 4 bases and at J to 7 bases, leaving 12 bases not matched to a gene. Looked up from germline, CDR1 is SGDLS and CDR2 is YYNGEE. Full variable domain (rest looked up from reference TRBV9 and TRBJ1-4): DSGVTQTPKHLITATGQRVTLRCSPRSGDLSVYWYQQSLDQGLQFLIQYYNGEERAKGNILERFSAQQFPDLHSELNLSSLELGDSALYFCASSPPDRAGGEKLFFGSGTQLSVL.

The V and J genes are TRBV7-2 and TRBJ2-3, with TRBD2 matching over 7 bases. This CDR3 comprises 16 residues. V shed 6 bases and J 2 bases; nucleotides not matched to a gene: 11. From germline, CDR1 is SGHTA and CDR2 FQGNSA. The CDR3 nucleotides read TGTGCCAGCAGGCGCTTGGGCGGGGGATCCACAGATACGCAGTATTTT. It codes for CASRRLGGGSTDTQYF.

The CDR3 DNA is TGTGCCAGCGGTCACAGACAGAACACTGAAGCTTTCTTT. As protein: CASGHRQNTEAFF. The rearrangement joins TRBV25-1 to TRBJ1-1; unclear D gene. This CDR3 region has 13 residues. V gave up 8 bases and J gave up 1 base, with 11 bases separating them. The germline CDR1 and CDR2 sequences are MGHDK and SYGVNS. Full variable domain (remainder filled in from reference TRBV25-1 and TRBJ1-1): EADIYQTPRYLVIGTGKKITLECSQTMGHDKMYWYQQDPGMELHLIHYSYGVNSTEKGDLSSESTVSRIRTEHFPLTLESARPSHTSQYLCASGHRQNTEAFFGQGTRLTVV.

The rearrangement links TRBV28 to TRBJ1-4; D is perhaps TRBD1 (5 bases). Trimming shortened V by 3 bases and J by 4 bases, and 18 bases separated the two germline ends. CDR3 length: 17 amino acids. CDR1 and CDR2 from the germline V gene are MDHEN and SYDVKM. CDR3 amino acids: CASSFPRGGADNEKLFF. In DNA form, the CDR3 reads TGTGCCAGCAGTTTCCCCCGGGGAGGGGCCGATAATGAAAAACTGTTTTTT. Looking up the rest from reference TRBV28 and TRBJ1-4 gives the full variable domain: DVKVTQSSRYLVKRTGEKVFLECVQDMDHENMFWYRQDPGLGLRLIYFSYDVKMKEKGDIPEGYSVSREKKERFSLILESASTNQTSMYLCASSFPRGGADNEKLFFGSGTQLSVL.

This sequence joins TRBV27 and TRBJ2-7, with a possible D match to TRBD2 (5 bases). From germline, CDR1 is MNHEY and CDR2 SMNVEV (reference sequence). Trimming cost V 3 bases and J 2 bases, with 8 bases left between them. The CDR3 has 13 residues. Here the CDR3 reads CASSLGSAYEQYF. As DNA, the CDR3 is TGTGCCAGCAGTTTGGGGAGCGCCTACGAGCAGTACTTC.

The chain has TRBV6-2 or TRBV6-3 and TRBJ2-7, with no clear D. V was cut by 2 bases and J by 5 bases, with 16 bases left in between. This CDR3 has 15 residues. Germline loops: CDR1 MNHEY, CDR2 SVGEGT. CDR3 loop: CASSYVQATWDEQYF. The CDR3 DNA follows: TGTGCCAGCAGTTACGTCCAGGCGACGTGGGACGAGCAGTACTTC.

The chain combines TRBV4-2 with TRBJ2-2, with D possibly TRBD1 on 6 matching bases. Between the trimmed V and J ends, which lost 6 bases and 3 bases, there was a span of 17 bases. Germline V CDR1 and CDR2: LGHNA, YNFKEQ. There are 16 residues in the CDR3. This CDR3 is CASREGQGRDTGELFF. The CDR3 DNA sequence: TGTGCCAGCAGAGAGGGGCAGGGGCGGGACACCGGGGAGCTGTTTTTT.

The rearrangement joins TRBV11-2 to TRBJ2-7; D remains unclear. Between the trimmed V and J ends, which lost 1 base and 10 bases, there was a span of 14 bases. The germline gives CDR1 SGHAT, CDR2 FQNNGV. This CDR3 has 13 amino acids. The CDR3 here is CASSLGTYGLQYF. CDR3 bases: TGTGCCAGCAGCTTAGGCACCTACGGGTTACAGTACTTC.

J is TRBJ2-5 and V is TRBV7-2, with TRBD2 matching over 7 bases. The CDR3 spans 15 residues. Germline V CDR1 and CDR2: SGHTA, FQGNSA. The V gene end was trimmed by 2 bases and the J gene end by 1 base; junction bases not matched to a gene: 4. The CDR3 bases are TGTGCCAGCAGCTTATGGCTAGCGGCCCAAGAGACCCAGTACTTC. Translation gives CASSLWLAAQETQYF.

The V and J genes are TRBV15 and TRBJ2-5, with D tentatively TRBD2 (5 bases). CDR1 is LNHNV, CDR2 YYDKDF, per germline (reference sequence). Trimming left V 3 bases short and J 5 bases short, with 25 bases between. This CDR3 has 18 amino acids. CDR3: CATSSFPRSAGRRETQYF. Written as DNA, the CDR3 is TGTGCCACCAGCAGTTTCCCCCGTTCAGCTGGTCGGAGGGAGACCCAGTACTTC.

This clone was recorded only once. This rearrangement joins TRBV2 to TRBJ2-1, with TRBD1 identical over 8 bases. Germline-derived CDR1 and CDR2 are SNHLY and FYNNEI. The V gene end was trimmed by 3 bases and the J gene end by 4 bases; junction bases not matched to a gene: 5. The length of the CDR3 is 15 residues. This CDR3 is CASSDGQGRYNEQFF. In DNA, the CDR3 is TGTGCCAGCAGTGACGGACAGGGCCGTTACAATGAGCAGTTCTTC.

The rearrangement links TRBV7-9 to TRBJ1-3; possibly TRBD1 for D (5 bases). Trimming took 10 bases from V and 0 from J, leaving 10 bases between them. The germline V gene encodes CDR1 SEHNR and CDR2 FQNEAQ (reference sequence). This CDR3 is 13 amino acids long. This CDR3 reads CATGGNSGNTIYF. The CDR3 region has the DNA TGTGCCACCGGGGGAAACTCTGGAAACACCATATATTTT.

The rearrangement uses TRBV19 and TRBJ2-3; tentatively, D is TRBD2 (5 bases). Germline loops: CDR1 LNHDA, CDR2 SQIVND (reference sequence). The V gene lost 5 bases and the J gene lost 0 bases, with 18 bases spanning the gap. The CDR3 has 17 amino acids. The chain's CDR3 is CASSPPRTGPSTDTQYF. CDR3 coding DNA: TGTGCCAGTAGTCCACCGAGGACTGGACCTAGCACAGATACGCAGTATTTT.

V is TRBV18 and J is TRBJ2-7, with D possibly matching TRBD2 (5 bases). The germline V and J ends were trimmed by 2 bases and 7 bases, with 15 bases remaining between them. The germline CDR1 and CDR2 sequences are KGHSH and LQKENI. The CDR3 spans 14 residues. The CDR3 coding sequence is TGTGCCAGCTCACCATCTTTAGCGCCGGGGGAGCAGTACTTC. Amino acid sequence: CASSPSLAPGEQYF.

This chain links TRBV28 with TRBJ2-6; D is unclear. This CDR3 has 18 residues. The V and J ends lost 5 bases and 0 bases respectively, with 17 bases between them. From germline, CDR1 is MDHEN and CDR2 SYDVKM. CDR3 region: CASSGLGRALSGANVLTF. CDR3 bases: TGTGCCAGCAGTGGCCTCGGACGGGCCCTCTCTGGGGCCAACGTCCTGACTTTC. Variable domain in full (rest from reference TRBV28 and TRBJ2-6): DVKVTQSSRYLVKRTGEKVFLECVQDMDHENMFWYRQDPGLGLRLIYFSYDVKMKEKGDIPEGYSVSREKKERFSLILESASTNQTSMYLCASSGLGRALSGANVLTFGAGSRLTVL.

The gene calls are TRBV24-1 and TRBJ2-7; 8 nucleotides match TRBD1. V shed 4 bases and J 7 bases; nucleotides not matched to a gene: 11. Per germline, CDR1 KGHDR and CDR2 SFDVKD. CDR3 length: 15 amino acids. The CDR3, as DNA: TGTGCCACCAGTGACCCCATCGGGACAGGTGGGGAGCAGTACTTC. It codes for CATSDPIGTGGEQYF.

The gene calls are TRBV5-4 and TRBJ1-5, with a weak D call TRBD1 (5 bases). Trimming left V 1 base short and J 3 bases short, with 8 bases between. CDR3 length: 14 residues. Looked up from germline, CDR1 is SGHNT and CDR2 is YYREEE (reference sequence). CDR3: CASSLRGTNQPQHF. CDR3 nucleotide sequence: TGTGCCAGCAGCTTGCGGGGGACCAATCAGCCCCAGCATTTT. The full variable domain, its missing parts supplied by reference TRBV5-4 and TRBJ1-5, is ETGVTQSPTHLIKTRGQQVTLRCSSQSGHNTVSWYQQALGQGPQFIFQYYREEENGRGNFPPRFSGLQFPNYSSELNVNALELDDSALYLCASSLRGTNQPQHFGDGTRLSIL.

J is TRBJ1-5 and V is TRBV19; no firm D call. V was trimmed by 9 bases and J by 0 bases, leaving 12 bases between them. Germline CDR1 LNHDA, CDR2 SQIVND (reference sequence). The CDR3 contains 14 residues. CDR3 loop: CASQVADSNQPQHF. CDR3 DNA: TGTGCCAGCCAGGTGGCGGATAGCAATCAGCCCCAGCATTTT.

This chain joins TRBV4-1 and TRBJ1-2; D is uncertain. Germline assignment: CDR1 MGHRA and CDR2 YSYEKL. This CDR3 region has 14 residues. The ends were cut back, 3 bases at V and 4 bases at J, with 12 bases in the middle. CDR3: CASSHPGNFYGYTF. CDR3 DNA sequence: TGCGCCAGCAGCCACCCCGGGAATTTCTATGGCTACACCTTC.

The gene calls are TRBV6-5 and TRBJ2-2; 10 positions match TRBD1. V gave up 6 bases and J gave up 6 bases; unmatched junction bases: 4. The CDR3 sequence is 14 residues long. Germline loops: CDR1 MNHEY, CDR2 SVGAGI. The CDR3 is CASRRQGAPGELFF. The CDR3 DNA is TGTGCCAGCAGAAGACAGGGGGCGCCCGGGGAGCTGTTTTTT.

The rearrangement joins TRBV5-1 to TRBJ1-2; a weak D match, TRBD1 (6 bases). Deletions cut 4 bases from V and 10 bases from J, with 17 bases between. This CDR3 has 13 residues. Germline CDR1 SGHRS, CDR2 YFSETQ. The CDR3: CASSADSGWDYTF. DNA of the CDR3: TGCGCCAGCAGCGCGGACAGTGGATGGGACTACACCTTC.

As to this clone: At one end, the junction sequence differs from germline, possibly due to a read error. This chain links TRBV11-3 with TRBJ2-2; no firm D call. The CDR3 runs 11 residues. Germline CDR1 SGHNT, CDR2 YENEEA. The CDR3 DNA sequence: TGTGCCAGCAGCCTAGAGAGGGAGCTGTTTTTT. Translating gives CASSLERELFF.

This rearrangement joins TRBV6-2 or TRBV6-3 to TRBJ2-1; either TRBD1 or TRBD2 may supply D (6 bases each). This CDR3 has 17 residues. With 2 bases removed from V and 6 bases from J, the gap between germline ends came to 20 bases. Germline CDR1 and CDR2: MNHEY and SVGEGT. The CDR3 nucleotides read TGTGCCAGCAGTTACCGGACAGCCGGGAGAAGAGCCAATGAGCAGTTCTTC. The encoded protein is CASSYRTAGRRANEQFF.

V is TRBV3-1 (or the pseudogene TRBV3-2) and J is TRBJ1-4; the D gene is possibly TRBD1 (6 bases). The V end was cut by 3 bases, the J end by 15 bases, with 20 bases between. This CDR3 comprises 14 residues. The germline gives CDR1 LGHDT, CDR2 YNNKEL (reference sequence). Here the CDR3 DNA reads TGTGCCAGCAGCCATGCCACTACAGGGATCCCTTTGTTTTTT. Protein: CASSHATTGIPLFF.

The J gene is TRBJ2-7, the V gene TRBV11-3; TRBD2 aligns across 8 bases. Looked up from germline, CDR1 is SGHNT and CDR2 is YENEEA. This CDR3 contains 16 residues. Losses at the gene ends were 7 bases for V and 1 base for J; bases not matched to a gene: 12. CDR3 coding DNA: TGTGCCAGCAACTCGGGGGGGCCAGTTACATCCTACGAGCAGTACTTC. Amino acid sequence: CASNSGGPVTSYEQYF.